This passage covers 15 T cell receptor beta chains from one sample sequenced in a study of blood T cell repertoires in COVID-19. Here immunoSEQ multiplex PCR was the method, and the copy in TCRdb shows in-frame clones only, minus some. Of about 51,000 clones listed, 80% to 90% are singletons. Input material: peripheral blood. The receptor set was obtained from a man between 60 and 75 years old with acute or convalescent COVID-19.

The chain employs TRBV19 and TRBJ1-4, with 7 bases fitting TRBD1. CDR3 length equals 14 residues. The V gene's germline CDR1 is LNHDA and CDR2 SQIVND (reference sequence). Trimming at V came to 4 bases and at J to 4 bases, leaving 3 bases not matched to a gene. The CDR3 sequence: CASSRGQINEKLFF. CDR3 DNA: TGTGCCAGTAGTAGGGGACAGATTAATGAAAAACTGTTTTTT. Looking up the rest from reference TRBV19 and TRBJ1-4 gives the full variable domain: DGGITQSPKYLFRKEGQNVTLSCEQNLNHDAMYWYRQDPGQGLRLIYYSQIVNDFQKGDIAEGYSVSREKKESFPLTVTSAQKNPTAFYLCASSRGQINEKLFFGSGTQLSVL.

The rearrangement joins TRBV29-1 to TRBJ1-5; 7 bases fit TRBD1. V shed 3 bases and J 3 bases; nucleotides not matched to a gene: 5. Germline V gene lookup returns CDR1 SQVTM and CDR2 ANQGSEA. The CDR3 runs 14 residues. The CDR3 loop is CSVDSRGSNQPQHF. DNA of the CDR3: TGCAGCGTTGATTCCAGGGGGTCCAATCAGCCCCAGCATTTT.

CDR3 bases: TGTGCCACCAGCAGAGCCTTAGACGGGGGAGAAATCACTGAAGCTTTCTTT. Translating it yields CATSRALDGGEITEAFF. This sequence joins TRBV15 and TRBJ1-1; possible D gene TRBD1, 5 bases. Trimming shortened V by 1 base and J by 4 bases, and 19 bases separated the two germline ends. In germline, CDR1 is LNHNV, CDR2 YYDKDF (reference sequence). This CDR3 comprises 17 residues.

This clone was observed a handful of times. This chain uses TRBV19 with TRBJ2-7, with D possibly being TRBD1 (6 bases). The ends were cut back, 3 bases at V and 3 bases at J, with 18 bases in the middle. The CDR3 is 16 amino acids. Germline CDR1 LNHDA, CDR2 SQIVND (reference sequence). The CDR3 spells CASSINRAGDVYEQYF. DNA of the CDR3: TGTGCCAGTAGTATCAACCGGGCAGGGGACGTCTACGAGCAGTACTTC. Full variable domain (remainder filled in from reference TRBV19 and TRBJ2-7): DGGITQSPKYLFRKEGQNVTLSCEQNLNHDAMYWYRQDPGQGLRLIYYSQIVNDFQKGDIAEGYSVSREKKESFPLTVTSAQKNPTAFYLCASSINRAGDVYEQYFGPGTRLTVT.

The chain is built from TRBV29-1 and TRBJ2-5; D gene unclear. Germline-derived CDR1 and CDR2 are SQVTM and ANQGSEA. This CDR3 comprises 11 residues. V was cut by 8 bases and J by 5 bases, with 12 bases left in between. This chain's CDR3 is CSSRNFETQYF. As DNA, the CDR3 is TGCAGCTCTCGAAACTTCGAGACCCAGTACTTC.

The chain combines TRBV4-3 with TRBJ2-7; 7 nucleotides agree with TRBD1. CDR1 and CDR2 (germline): LGHNA, YSLEER. This CDR3 has 15 amino acids. V trimming: 1 base; J trimming: 2 bases; junction bases outside the gene matches: 5. The CDR3 spells CASSQGRQGPYEQYF. CDR3 coding DNA: TGCGCCAGCAGCCAAGGAAGACAGGGACCCTACGAGCAGTACTTC.

V is TRBV3-1 (or the pseudogene TRBV3-2) and J is TRBJ1-4; D is undetermined. CDR3 size: 15 residues. V was trimmed by 1 base and J by 0 bases, leaving 6 bases between them. Looked up from germline, CDR1 is LGHDT and CDR2 is YNNKEL (reference sequence). CDR3 nucleotides: TGTGCCAGCAGCCAAGTAGATACAACTAATGAAAAACTGTTTTTT. Protein product: CASSQVDTTNEKLFF.

The rearrangement uses TRBV7-2 and TRBJ1-2, with D perhaps TRBD1 (5 bases). Germline-derived CDR1 and CDR2 are SGHTA and FQGNSA. Deletions cut 4 bases from V and 8 bases from J, with 17 bases between. This CDR3 region has 14 residues. The CDR3: CASSSDLRGGGYTF. Written as DNA, the CDR3 is TGTGCCAGCAGCTCCGATTTGAGGGGAGGCGGCTACACCTTC.

This chain uses TRBV28 with TRBJ2-2; maybe TRBD2 (6 bases). The CDR3 is 17 amino acids. With 2 bases removed from V and 5 bases from J, the gap between germline ends came to 18 bases. The germline V gene has CDR1 MDHEN and CDR2 SYDVKM. Here the CDR3 reads CASSLAPPTRWTGELFF. CDR3 nucleotide sequence: TGTGCCAGCAGTTTAGCTCCCCCGACTAGATGGACCGGGGAGCTGTTTTTT. Full variable domain (rest looked up from reference TRBV28 and TRBJ2-2): DVKVTQSSRYLVKRTGEKVFLECVQDMDHENMFWYRQDPGLGLRLIYFSYDVKMKEKGDIPEGYSVSREKKERFSLILESASTNQTSMYLCASSLAPPTRWTGELFFGEGSRLTVL.

The chain carries TRBV28 and TRBJ2-6; the D gene is possibly TRBD1 (6 bases). V was trimmed by 7 bases and J by 0 bases, leaving 13 bases between them. CDR1 MDHEN and CDR2 SYDVKM come from the germline V gene. The length of the CDR3 is 16 residues. CDR3 in DNA: TGTGCCAGCACCCACCCGACAGGCTCTGGGGCCAACGTCCTGACTTTC. This translates into CASTHPTGSGANVLTF.

The chain combines TRBV6-5 with TRBJ1-4; no clear D. Per the germline V gene, CDR1 is MNHEY and CDR2 is SVGAGI. The CDR3 has 12 amino acids. V was pared by 4 bases and J by 8 bases, with 8 bases between. The CDR3 loop reads CASSSGAEKLFF. CDR3 DNA: TGTGCCAGCAGTTCGGGAGCAGAAAAACTGTTTTTT.

The chain joins TRBV4-2 to TRBJ2-5, with unresolved D. Trimming stripped 0 bases from V and 3 bases from J, with 5 bases between. This CDR3 region has 13 residues. Germline V gene lookup returns CDR1 LGHNA and CDR2 YNFKEQ. The CDR3 DNA sequence: TGTGCCAGCAGCCAAGATCGGGAAGAGACCCAGTACTTC. Amino acid sequence: CASSQDREETQYF.

The genes are TRBV5-1 and TRBJ2-1; 9 positions match TRBD1. CDR1 is SGHRS and CDR2 is YFSETQ in the germline V gene. This CDR3 contains 14 residues. V was clipped by 5 bases and J by 6 bases; unmatched bases: 6. CDR3 amino acids: CASRGQGPFNEQFF. CDR3 sequence (DNA): TGCGCCAGCAGGGGACAGGGACCCTTCAATGAGCAGTTCTTC.

The rearrangement links TRBV5-1 to TRBJ2-3; 10 nucleotides agree with TRBD2. The CDR3 runs 13 residues. V dropped 4 bases and J dropped 7; count of bases not matched to a gene: 3. The germline V gene encodes CDR1 SGHRS and CDR2 YFSETQ. DNA of the CDR3: TGCGCCAGCAGCGGGACTAGCGCGTATACGCAGTATTTT. This codes for CASSGTSAYTQYF.

The chain couples TRBV5-6 to TRBJ2-1; 10 nucleotides line up with TRBD1. The V gene end was trimmed by 1 base and the J gene end by 15 bases; junction bases not matched to a gene: 4. From germline, CDR1 is SGHDT and CDR2 YYEEEE. The CDR3 totals 12 residues. The CDR3 reads CASSLNRDRGFF. The CDR3 coding sequence is TGTGCCAGCAGCTTGAACCGGGACAGGGGGTTCTTC.